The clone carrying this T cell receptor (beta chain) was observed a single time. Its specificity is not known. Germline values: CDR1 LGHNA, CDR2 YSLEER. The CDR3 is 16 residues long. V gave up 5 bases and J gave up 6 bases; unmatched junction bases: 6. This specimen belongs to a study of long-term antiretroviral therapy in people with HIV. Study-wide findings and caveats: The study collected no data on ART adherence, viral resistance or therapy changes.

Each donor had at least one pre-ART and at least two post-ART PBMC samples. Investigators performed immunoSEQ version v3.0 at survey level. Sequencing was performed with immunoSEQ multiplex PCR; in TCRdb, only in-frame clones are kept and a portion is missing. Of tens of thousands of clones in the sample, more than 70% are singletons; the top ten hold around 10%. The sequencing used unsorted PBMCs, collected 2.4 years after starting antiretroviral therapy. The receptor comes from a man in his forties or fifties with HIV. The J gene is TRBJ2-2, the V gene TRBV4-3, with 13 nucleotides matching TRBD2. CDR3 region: CASSVPGLAGPGELFF. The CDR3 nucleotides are TGCGCCAGCAGCGTACCGGGACTAGCGGGGCCCGGGGAGCTGTTTTTT.